What follows is one T cell receptor (beta chain) and its context. No antigen is known for it. The data derive from a study of CD8 T cells in ankylosing spondylitis. Broader study findings: It appeared that ankylosing spondylitis blood was characterized by a TCR beta motif of several highly homologous variants. Previous work reported some of these motif variants in the synovial fluid and blood of reactive arthritis.

The CDR3 extends over 16 amino acids. CDR1 and CDR2 from the germline V gene are LGHDT and YNNKEL (reference sequence). Trimming stripped 3 bases from V and 5 bases from J, with 16 bases between. In making TCR beta libraries, quantitative 5'-RACE with molecular barcodes was used. TCRdb recomputed calls from the 5' RACE reads with MiXCR, one row per CDR3 protein. The table has about 450,000 distinct CDR3 sequences, around 26% seen once; the top ten hold about 0.92%. The receptor comes from a male donor with ankylosing spondylitis. This rearrangement joins TRBV3-1 to TRBJ2-2, with TRBD2 as a possible D gene (5 bases). The sample consisted of blood, either unsorted or a sorted T cell fraction (not recorded which). As DNA, the CDR3 is TGTGCCAGCAGCCAGGGGAGCAGCTCCCAAACCGGGGAGCTGTTTTTT. Translating it yields CASSQGSSSQTGELFF.